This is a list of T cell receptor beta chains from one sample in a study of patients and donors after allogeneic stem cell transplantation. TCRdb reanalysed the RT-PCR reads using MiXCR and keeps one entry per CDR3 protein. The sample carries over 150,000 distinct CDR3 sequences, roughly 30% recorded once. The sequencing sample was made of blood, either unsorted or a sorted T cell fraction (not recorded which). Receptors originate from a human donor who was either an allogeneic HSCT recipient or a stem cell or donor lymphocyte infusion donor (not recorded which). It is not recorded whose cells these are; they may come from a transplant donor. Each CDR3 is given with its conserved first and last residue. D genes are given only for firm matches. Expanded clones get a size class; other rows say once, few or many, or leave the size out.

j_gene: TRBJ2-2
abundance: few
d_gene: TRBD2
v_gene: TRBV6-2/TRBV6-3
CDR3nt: TGTGCCAGCAGCGGCGGACTAGCGGGGAACACCGGGGAGCTGTTTTTT
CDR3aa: CASSGGLAGNTGELFF

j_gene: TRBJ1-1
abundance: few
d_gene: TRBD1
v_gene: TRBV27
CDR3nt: TGTGCCAGCAGTCGCCTCCGAGGGACAGGGCTTTCCATGAACACTGAAGCTTTCTTT
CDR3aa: CASSRLRGTGLSMNTEAFF

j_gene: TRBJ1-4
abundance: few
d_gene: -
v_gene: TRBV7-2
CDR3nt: TGTGCCAGCAGCCCCCCGGGAGTAGGCGAAAAACTGTTTTTT
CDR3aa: CASSPPGVGEKLFF

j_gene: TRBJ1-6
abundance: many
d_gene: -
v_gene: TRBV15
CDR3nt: TGTGCCACCAGCAGAGAAAGAGACGGTCCTAATTCACCCCTCCACTTT
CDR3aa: CATSRERDGPNSPLHF

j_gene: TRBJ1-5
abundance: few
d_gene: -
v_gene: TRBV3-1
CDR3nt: TGTGCCAGCAGCCCGGGGACTTTGTGGCCCCAGCATTTT
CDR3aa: CASSPGTLWPQHF

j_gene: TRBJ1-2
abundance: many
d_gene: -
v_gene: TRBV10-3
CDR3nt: TGTGCCATCAGTGATAGGGACGGCTACACCTTC
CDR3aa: CAISDRDGYTF

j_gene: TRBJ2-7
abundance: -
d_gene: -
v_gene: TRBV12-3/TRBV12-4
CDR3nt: TGTGCCAGCAGTCCGACAGGACCCTACGAGCAGTACTTC
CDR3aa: CASSPTGPYEQYF

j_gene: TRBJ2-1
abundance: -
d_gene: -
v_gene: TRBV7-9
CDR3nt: TGTGCCAGCAGCTTGGAGCGGGACAGTTACAATGAGCAGTTCTTC
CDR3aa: CASSLERDSYNEQFF

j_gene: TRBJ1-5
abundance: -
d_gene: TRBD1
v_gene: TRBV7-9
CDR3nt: TGTGCCAGCAGCGGGACAGGGCGAGGTCAGCCCCAGCATTTT
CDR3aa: CASSGTGRGQPQHF

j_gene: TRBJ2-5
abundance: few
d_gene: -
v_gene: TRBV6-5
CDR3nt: TGTGCCAGCAGTACCCTAATGGGACACCAAGAGACCCAGTACTTC
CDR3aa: CASSTLMGHQETQYF

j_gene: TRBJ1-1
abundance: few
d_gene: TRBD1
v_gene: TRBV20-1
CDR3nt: TGCAGTGCACCCGGGACAGGGCACACTGAAGCTTTCTTT
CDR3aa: CSAPGTGHTEAFF

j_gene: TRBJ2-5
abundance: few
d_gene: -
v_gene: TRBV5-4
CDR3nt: TGTGCCAGCAGCCCTCGTTGGGCCAAGGGAACCCAGTACTTC
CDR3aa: CASSPRWAKGTQYF

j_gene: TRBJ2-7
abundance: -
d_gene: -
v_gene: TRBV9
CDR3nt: TGTGCCAGCAGCGGCACAAGCTACGAGCAGTACTTC
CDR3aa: CASSGTSYEQYF

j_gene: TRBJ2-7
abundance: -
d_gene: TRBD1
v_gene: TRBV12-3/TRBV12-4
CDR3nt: TGTGCCAGCAGTCCAGACAGGGCGAGAAGCTACGAGCAGTACTTC
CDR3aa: CASSPDRARSYEQYF

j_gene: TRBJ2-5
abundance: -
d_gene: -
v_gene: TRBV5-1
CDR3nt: TGCGCCAGCGGGGACAGCGGGACTCTTCAAGAGACCCAGTACTTC
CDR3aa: CASGDSGTLQETQYF

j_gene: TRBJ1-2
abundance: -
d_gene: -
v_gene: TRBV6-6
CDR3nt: TGTGCCAGCAGCCCCGGGGGGCGAGGCTACACCTTC
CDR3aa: CASSPGGRGYTF

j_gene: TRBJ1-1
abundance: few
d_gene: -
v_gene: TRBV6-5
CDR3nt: TGTGCCAGCAGTTACCAGGGTAGGGGCACTGAAGCTTTCTTT
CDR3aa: CASSYQGRGTEAFF

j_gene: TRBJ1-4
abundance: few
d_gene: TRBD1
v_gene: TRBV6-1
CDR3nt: TGTGCCAGTTCCCCCCGCCGGGACAGGGGTTATGAAAAACTGTTTTTT
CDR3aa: CASSPRRDRGYEKLFF

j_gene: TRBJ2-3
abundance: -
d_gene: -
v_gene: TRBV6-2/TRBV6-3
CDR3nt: TGTGCCAGCAGTTCCCTCACAGATACGCAGTATTTT
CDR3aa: CASSSLTDTQYF

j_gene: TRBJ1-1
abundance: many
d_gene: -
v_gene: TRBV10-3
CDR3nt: TGTGCCATCAGTGAAGGCCGGGGGAAAGCTTTCTTT
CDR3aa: CAISEGRGKAFF

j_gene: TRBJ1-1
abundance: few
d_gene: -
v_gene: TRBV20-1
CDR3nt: TGCAGTGCTAGAAAGGGGGGCATGAACACTGAAGCTTTCTTT
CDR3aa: CSARKGGMNTEAFF

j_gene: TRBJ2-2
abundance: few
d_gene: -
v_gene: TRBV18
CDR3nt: TGTGCCAGCTCACCTAACGACCTGAAGAACACCGGGGAGCTGTTTTTT
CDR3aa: CASSPNDLKNTGELFF

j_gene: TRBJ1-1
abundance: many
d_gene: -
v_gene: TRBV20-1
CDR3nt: TGCAGTGCTAGTTATCTGAACACTGAAGCTTTCTTT
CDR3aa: CSASYLNTEAFF

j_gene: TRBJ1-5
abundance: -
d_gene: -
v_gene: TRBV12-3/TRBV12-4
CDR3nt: TGTGCCAGCAGTCCCAACAAGAATCAGCCCCAGCATTTT
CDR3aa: CASSPNKNQPQHF

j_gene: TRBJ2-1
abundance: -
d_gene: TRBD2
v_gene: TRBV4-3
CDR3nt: TGCGCCAGCAGCCCACTAGCGGGAGTGTACAATGAGCAGTTCTTC
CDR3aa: CASSPLAGVYNEQFF

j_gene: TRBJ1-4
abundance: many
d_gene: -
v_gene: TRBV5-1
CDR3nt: TGCGCCAGCAGCTTGTACGGGACGGGGGGCGAAAAACTGTTTTTT
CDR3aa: CASSLYGTGGEKLFF

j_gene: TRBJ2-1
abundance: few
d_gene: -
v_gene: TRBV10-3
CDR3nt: TGTGCCATCAGTGGATCCAGCAATGAGCAGTTCTTC
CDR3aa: CAISGSSNEQFF

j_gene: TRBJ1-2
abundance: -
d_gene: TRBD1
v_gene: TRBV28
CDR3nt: TGTGCCAGCAGACCCCCCCTGGGGACAGCTTTCTATGGCTACACCTTC
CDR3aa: CASRPPLGTAFYGYTF

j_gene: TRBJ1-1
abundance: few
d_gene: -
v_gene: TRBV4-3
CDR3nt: TGCGCCAGCAGCCAAAGTACATACGGATGGGCTGAAGCTTTCTTT
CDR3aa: CASSQSTYGWAEAFF

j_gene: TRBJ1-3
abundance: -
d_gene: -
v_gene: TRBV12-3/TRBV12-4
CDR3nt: TGTGCCAGCAGTTTCACTGTCTACTCTGGAAACACCATATATTTT
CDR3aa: CASSFTVYSGNTIYF

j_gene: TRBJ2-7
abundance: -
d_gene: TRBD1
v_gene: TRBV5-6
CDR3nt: TGTGCCAGCAGCTTACTACTGACAGGGAGAAACGAGCAGTACTTC
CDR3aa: CASSLLLTGRNEQYF

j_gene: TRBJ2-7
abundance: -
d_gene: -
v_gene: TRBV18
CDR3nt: TGTGCCAGCTCACCGGGAGCGGGCGCGCCTGGGGGACCTTCCTACGAGCAGTACTTC
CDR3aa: CASSPGAGAPGGPSYEQYF

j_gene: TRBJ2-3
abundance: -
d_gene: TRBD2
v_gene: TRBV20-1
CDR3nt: TGCAGTGCCCGGGGTGCGGGAGGCACAGATACGCAGTATTTT
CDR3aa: CSARGAGGTDTQYF

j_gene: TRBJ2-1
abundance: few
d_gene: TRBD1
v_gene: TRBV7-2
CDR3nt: TGTGCCAGCAGCTTAGGGACAGGGTACCCCTACAATGAGCAGTTCTTC
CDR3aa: CASSLGTGYPYNEQFF

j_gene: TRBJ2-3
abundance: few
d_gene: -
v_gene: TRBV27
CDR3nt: TGTGCCAGCAGTTTTCTAGGGGCAGATACGCAGTATTTT
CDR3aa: CASSFLGADTQYF

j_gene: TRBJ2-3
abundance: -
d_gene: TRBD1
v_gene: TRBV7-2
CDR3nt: TGTGCCAGCAGCCCCTGGGACAGGCCCACAGATACGCAGTATTTT
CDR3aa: CASSPWDRPTDTQYF

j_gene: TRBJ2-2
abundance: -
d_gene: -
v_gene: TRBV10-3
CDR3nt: TGTGCCATCAGTGAGAAGGGGAACACCGGGGAGCTGTTTTTT
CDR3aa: CAISEKGNTGELFF

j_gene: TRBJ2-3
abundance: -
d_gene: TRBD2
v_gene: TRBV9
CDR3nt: TGTGCCAGCAGCGTAGGGACTAGCTCCTCCACAGATACGCAGTATTTT
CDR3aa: CASSVGTSSSTDTQYF

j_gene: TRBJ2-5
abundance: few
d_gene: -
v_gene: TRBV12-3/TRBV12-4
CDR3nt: TGTGCCAGCAGCTCTCAGGCTCAAGAGACCCAGTACTTC
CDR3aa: CASSSQAQETQYF

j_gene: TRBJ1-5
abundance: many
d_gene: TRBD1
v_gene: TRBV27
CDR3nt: TGTGCCAGCAAGACAGGGGCCCCCTCGGAGCCCCAGCATTTT
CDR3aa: CASKTGAPSEPQHF

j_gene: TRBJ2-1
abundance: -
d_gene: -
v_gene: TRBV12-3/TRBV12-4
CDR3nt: TGTGCCAGCAGCATCTTAGACCTGGGACCCTACAATGAGCAGTTCTTC
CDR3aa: CASSILDLGPYNEQFF

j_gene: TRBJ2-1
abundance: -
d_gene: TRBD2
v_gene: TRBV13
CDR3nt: TGTGCCAGCAGCTTAGACGGACTAGCGGGAATCAGGGAGCAGTTCTTC
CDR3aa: CASSLDGLAGIREQFF

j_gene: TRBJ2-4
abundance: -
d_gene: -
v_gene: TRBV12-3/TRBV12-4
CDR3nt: TGTGCCAGCAGTTTAGGAGTGATGGGGACCAAAAACATTCAGTACTTC
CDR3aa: CASSLGVMGTKNIQYF

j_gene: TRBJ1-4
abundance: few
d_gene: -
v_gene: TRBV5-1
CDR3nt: TGCGCCAGCAGCTTGGCCGGGACGGGGCTGGTTGAAAAACTGTTTTTT
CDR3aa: CASSLAGTGLVEKLFF

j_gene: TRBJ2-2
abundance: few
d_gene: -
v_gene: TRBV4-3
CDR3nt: TGCGCCAGCAGCCAAGAGGGATCCACCGGGGAGCTGTTTTTT
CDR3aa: CASSQEGSTGELFF

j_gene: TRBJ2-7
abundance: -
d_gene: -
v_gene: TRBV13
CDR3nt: TGTGCCAGCAGCGAAAGAACAGGCCTCGTTGCCTACGAGCAGTACTTC
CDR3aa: CASSERTGLVAYEQYF

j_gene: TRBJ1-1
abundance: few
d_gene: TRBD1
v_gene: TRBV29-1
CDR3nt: TGCAGCGTTTCACCCCAGGGGGCTTTTGCTGAAGCTTTCTTT
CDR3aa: CSVSPQGAFAEAFF

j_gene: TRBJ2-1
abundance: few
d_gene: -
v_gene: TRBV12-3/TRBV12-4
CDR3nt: TGTGCCAGCAGTTTAATGGGTGGGTACAATGAGCAGTTCTTC
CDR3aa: CASSLMGGYNEQFF

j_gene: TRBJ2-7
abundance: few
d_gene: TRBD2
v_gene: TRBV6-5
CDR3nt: TGTGCCAGCAGTGCCCCTCGGACTAGCGGGAGCTACGAGCAGTACTTC
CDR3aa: CASSAPRTSGSYEQYF

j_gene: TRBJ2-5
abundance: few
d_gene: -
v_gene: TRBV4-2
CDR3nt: TGTGCCAGCAGCCAAGAATCGGGGGATTCGGAGACCCAGTACTTC
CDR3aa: CASSQESGDSETQYF

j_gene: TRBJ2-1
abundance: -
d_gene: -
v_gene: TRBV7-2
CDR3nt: TGTGCCAGCAGCTTAGCAGGGTCGAGCTCCTACAATGAGCAGTTCTTC
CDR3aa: CASSLAGSSSYNEQFF

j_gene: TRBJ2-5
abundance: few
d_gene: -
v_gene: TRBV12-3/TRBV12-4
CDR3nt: TGTGCCAGCAGTTTCAAAGAGACCCAGTACTTC
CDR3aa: CASSFKETQYF

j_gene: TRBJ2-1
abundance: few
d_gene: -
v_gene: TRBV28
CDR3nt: TGTGCCAGCAGTGTGACAGTCGCCTACAATGAGCAGTTCTTC
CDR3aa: CASSVTVAYNEQFF

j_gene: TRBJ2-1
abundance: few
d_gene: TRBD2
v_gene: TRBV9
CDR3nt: TGTGCCAGCAGCGCCCCTGGAGGCGGGGGCTACAATGAGCAGTTCTTC
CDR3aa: CASSAPGGGGYNEQFF

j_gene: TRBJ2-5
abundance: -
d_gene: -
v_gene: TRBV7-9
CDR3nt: TGTGCCAGCAGCTTCCTAGCGACGCCGGCCCCAGAGACCCAGTACTTC
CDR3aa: CASSFLATPAPETQYF

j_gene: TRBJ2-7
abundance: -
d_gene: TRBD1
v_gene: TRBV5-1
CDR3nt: TGCGCCAGCGGGAGGACAGGGCCCTACGAGCAGTACTTC
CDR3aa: CASGRTGPYEQYF